Sequencing of this T cell receptor (beta chain) was carried out in a study of cytomegalovirus exposure and HLA in healthy donors. In germline, CDR1 is SGHVS, CDR2 FQNEAQ. V shed 7 bases, J shed 1 base, and the junction held 12 bases outside the gene matches. The CDR3 has 17 residues. It was with 60 Vbeta and 13 Jbeta primers that the PCR ran. Profiling relied on immunoSEQ multiplex PCR, and the TCRdb table lists in-frame clones only, not all of them. This table has some 170,000 clones, nearly 80% appearing once. This clonotype originated in a man aged 40-49 years in good health and CMV-seropositive. The rearrangement joins TRBV7-8 to TRBJ2-7; 11 nucleotides match TRBD2. Sequencing was carried out using PBMCs. CDR3 sequence: CASTLYPSGRSSYEQYF. Written as DNA, the CDR3 is TGTGCCAGCACTCTATACCCTAGCGGGAGGTCTTCCTACGAGCAGTACTTC.